This TCR beta chain was found in a study of CD4+ T cells in melanoma. The protocol was immunoSEQ multiplex PCR, while the TCRdb copy is restricted to in-frame clones and leaves out a portion. The table shows more than 10,000 clones, with approximately 61% occurring only once. With regard to this clone: Its cognate antigen is unknown.

CDR3 length: 12 residues. The V gene lost 0 bases and the J gene lost 10 bases, with 10 bases spanning the gap. From germline, CDR1 is GTSNPN and CDR2 SVGIG (reference sequence). Overall study findings and caveats: In melanoma, neoantigen-specific CD4+ T cells reportedly differed in differentiation state. CD8+ T cell, macrophage and B cell function reportedly correlated with neoantigen-specific CD4+ T cells.

V and J are TRBV30 and TRBJ2-1; D is unresolved. Sequences were obtained from cells from a culture (not recorded whether cultured in vitro). This TCR came from a human donor with melanoma. CDR3 amino acids: CAWSVSRWEQFF. CDR3 coding DNA: TGTGCCTGGAGTGTTTCGCGATGGGAGCAGTTCTTC.